The 23 T cell receptor beta chains below all came from one sample that was sequenced in a study of spatial heterogeneity in lung cancer. Their cognate antigens are unknown. Study-wide results and limits: How many expanded intratumoral alpha and beta TCRs were present tracked the tumor mutation count, which was a count of nonsynonymous mutations.

Noted time point: sample taken at primary tumor resection. TCRdb reanalysed the 5' RACE reads using MiXCR and keeps one entry per CDR3 protein. Among 4,000 to 5,500 distinct CDR3 sequences listed, around an eighth were seen once. Sequencing used lung tumor tissue, obtained at surgery. The receptor set was obtained from a male donor with early-stage non-small cell lung cancer.

Worth noting for this clonotype: Within a library made for alpha chains, this beta chain is off target, and its count is uninformative. This chain joins TRBV5-1 and TRBJ1-1, with no clear D. V lost 4 bases and J lost 5, with 12 bases in between. The CDR3 is 13 amino acids. Germline CDR1 is SGHRS and CDR2 is YFSETQ. This CDR3 is CASSPPKETEAFF. CDR3 coding DNA: TGCGCCAGCAGCCCCCCCAAAGAGACTGAAGCTTTCTTT.

In this sample, this clonotype is medium-sized (0.01 to 0.1%). Since it is a stray read in a library aimed at alpha chains, this beta chain has a size that is not meaningful. The CDR3 spells CASSQGRDVNTDTQYF. CDR3 nucleotide sequence: TGCGCCAGCAGCCAAGGACGGGACGTGAACACAGATACGCAGTATTTT. The chain links TRBV4-3 to TRBJ2-3; either TRBD1 or TRBD2 may fit D (5 bases each). This CDR3 has 16 amino acids. V was cut by 1 base and J by 2 bases, with 13 bases left in between. From germline, CDR1 is LGHNA and CDR2 YSLEER.

The sample holds many counts of this clonotype. As an off-target read in a library built for alpha chains, this beta chain has a frequency of little significance. The chain recombines TRBV27 with TRBJ1-1; D gene uncertain. V lost 3 bases, J lost 4 bases, and 3 bases lay in between. CDR3 length: 11 residues. Germline V gives CDR1 MNHEY, CDR2 SMNVEV (reference sequence). For the CDR3, the DNA is TGTGCCAGCAGTTTGGGCACTGAAGCTTTCTTT. It yields the protein CASSLGTEAFF.

A remark on this clonotype: This beta chain slipped into a library made for alpha chains as a stray read, so its size is not meaningful. J is TRBJ2-1 and V is TRBV12-3 or TRBV12-4; 10 bases match TRBD2. With 3 bases clipped from V and 5 bases from J, the junction kept 7 bases outside the gene matches. This CDR3 is built from 16 residues. The CDR3 loop reads CASSFWSSGSHNEQFF. CDR3 bases: TGTGCCAGCAGTTTCTGGTCTAGCGGGAGCCACAATGAGCAGTTCTTC.

This clonotype is deemed medium-sized. This beta chain slipped into a library made for alpha chains as a stray read, so its size is not meaningful. The V gene is TRBV24-1, the J gene TRBJ1-2, with 7 positions matching TRBD1. CDR3 length: 14 residues. Germline-derived CDR1 and CDR2 are KGHDR and SFDVKD. V gave up 2 bases and J gave up 3 bases; unmatched junction bases: 2. The DNA of the CDR3 is TGTGCCACCAGTGATTCCAGGGGGGACTATGGCTACACCTTC. Translating it yields CATSDSRGDYGYTF.

This clonotype qualifies as medium-sized. This beta chain lies outside the target of a library built for alpha chains; its clone size means little. This sequence joins TRBV20-1 and TRBJ1-5; no clear D. Trimming left V 0 bases short and J 4 bases short, with 10 bases between. This CDR3 is 14 amino acids long. Germline assignment: CDR1 DFQATT and CDR2 SNEGSKA (reference sequence). In DNA form, the CDR3 reads TGCAGTGCTAGAGACAGACGGACGAATCAGCCCCAGCATTTT. Its protein is CSARDRRTNQPQHF.

This clonotype was counted at least ten times. A library prepared for alpha chains yielded this beta chain as an off-target read; its size is of little meaning. This chain connects TRBV2 to TRBJ1-4; 8 bases align to TRBD1. V gave up 6 bases and J gave up 0 bases; unmatched junction bases: 3. CDR3 length: 15 residues. In germline, CDR1 is SNHLY, CDR2 FYNNEI. The CDR3 DNA reads as TGTGCCAGCAGGCCACAGGGGGCAACTAATGAAAAACTGTTTTTT. Its translation is CASRPQGATNEKLFF.

This clonotype was counted at least ten times. This beta chain came through as a stray read in a library set up for alpha chains, and its size says little. The chain links TRBV20-1 to TRBJ2-2; the match to TRBD1 covers 9 bases. Germline assignment: CDR1 DFQATT and CDR2 SNEGSKA (reference sequence). CDR3 length: 15 residues. Germline trimming cut 6 bases from V and 3 bases from J; bases unmatched to any gene: 8. The CDR3 DNA reads TGCAGTGCACCTGGACAGGGGCGGGACACCGGGGAGCTGTTTTTT. Translated, it gives CSAPGQGRDTGELFF.

Concerning this clonotype itself: The library was built for alpha chains, so this beta chain is an off-target read and its size means little. The rearrangement joins TRBV15 to TRBJ1-5; D ambiguous. Germline V gene data show CDR1 as LNHNV and CDR2 as YYDKDF (reference sequence). Trimming left V 4 bases short and J 0 bases short, with 7 bases between. The CDR3 has 14 residues. The CDR3 protein is CATSKYYSNQPQHF. In DNA, the CDR3 is TGTGCCACCAGCAAATATTATAGCAATCAGCCCCAGCATTTT.

This clonotype is labeled as medium-sized. This beta chain represents an off-target read in a library built for alpha chains; its size is of limited meaning. The J gene is TRBJ2-3, the V gene TRBV7-8; 8 nucleotides align to TRBD1. Looked up from germline, CDR1 is SGHVS and CDR2 is FQNEAQ. V shed 2 bases, J shed 5 bases, and the junction held 3 bases outside the gene matches. The CDR3 has 14 amino acids. CDR3 region: CASSLSRGQDTQYF. In nucleotides, the CDR3 is TGTGCCAGCAGCTTAAGCAGGGGGCAAGATACGCAGTATTTT.

This clonotype was observed a handful of times. For a library built for alpha chains, this beta chain is a stray read; little rests on its size. This chain uses TRBV11-1 with TRBJ1-2; TRBD1 agrees at 10 bases. The CDR3 contains 14 residues. Germline V gene data show CDR1 as SGHAT and CDR2 as FQDESV (reference sequence). The junction had 4 bases not matched to a gene; V was cut back by 5 bases and J by 4 bases. The DNA of the CDR3 is TGTGCCAGCAGCCCGGACAGGGGGTTCTATGGCTACACCTTC. Its translation is CASSPDRGFYGYTF. Based on the CDR3 plus reference TRBV11-1 and TRBJ1-2, the full variable domain is EAEVAQSPRYKITEKSQAVAFWCDPISGHATLYWYRQILGQGPELLVQFQDESVVDDSQLPKDRFSAERLKGVDSTLKIQPAELGDSAMYLCASSPDRGFYGYTFGSGTRLTVV.

Judged by abundance, this clonotype is medium-sized. This beta chain is an unintended read in a library built for alpha chains; its size means little. The rearrangement uses TRBV7-2 and TRBJ2-2; D not certain. This CDR3 is built from 14 residues. Per germline, CDR1 SGHTA and CDR2 FQGNSA. V was trimmed by 0 bases and J by 8 bases, leaving 10 bases between them. The CDR3 DNA is TGTGCCAGCAGCTTAGCGGGTAGCTTGGGGGAGCTGTTTTTT. It codes for CASSLAGSLGELFF.

This clonotype was seen ten or more times. This beta chain is off target for a library built for alpha chains, so its abundance means little. The V gene is TRBV7-2, the J gene TRBJ2-2; a weak D match, TRBD2 (6 bases). Deletions cut 5 bases from V and 0 bases from J, with 10 bases between. The CDR3 runs to 15 residues. Germline V gene data show CDR1 as SGHTA and CDR2 as FQGNSA. CDR3 bases: TGTGCCAGCAGCGCGACTAGGACGAACACCGGGGAGCTGTTTTTT. Protein: CASSATRTNTGELFF.

At least ten counts were recorded for this clonotype. Being off target in a library aimed at alpha chains, this beta chain has a size of little meaning. V gene TRBV7-2 combines with J gene TRBJ2-7; D might be TRBD2 (7 bases). This CDR3 region has 16 residues. The V gene's germline CDR1 is SGHTA and CDR2 FQGNSA. V was shortened by 1 base and J by 2 bases, with 15 bases between the two germline ends. For the CDR3, the DNA is TGTGCCAGCAGCTTAGGGTCCGGGGGGCGGACCTACGAGCAGTACTTC. Translation gives CASSLGSGGRTYEQYF.

At least ten counts were recorded for this clonotype. In a library made to pick up alpha chains, this beta chain is a stray read with a size that means little. The chain carries TRBV6-2 or TRBV6-3 and TRBJ2-6, with a possible D match to TRBD2 (6 bases). Germline CDR1 is MNHEY and CDR2 is SVGEGT. CDR3 length equals 13 residues. Between the trimmed V and J ends, which lost 11 bases and 2 bases, there was a span of 10 bases. The chain's CDR3 is CAGGFAGANVLTF. The CDR3 nucleotides read TGTGCCGGGGGGTTCGCTGGGGCCAACGTCCTGACTTTC.

This clonotype showed up many times. This beta chain is a stray sequence in a library constructed for alpha chains; its clone size is not meaningful. The genes are TRBV20-1 and TRBJ2-7, with 12 bases lining up with TRBD2. V was pared by 0 bases and J by 5 bases, with 5 bases of the junction left unmatched. From germline, CDR1 is DFQATT and CDR2 SNEGSKA (reference sequence). The CDR3 is made up of 15 amino acids. As DNA, the CDR3 is TGCAGTGCTAGAGATTGGACTAGCGGGACCCACGAGCAGTACTTC. It encodes CSARDWTSGTHEQYF.

In this sample, this clonotype turned up once. Because the library targeted alpha chains, this beta chain is an off-target read whose size means little. This chain links TRBV3-1 with TRBJ2-3, with TRBD2 matching over 7 bases. The CDR3 is made up of 16 amino acids. Unmatched junction bases numbered 6, after V lost 0 bases and J lost 3 bases. CDR1 is LGHDT and CDR2 is YNNKEL in the germline V gene (reference sequence). The CDR3 DNA sequence: TGTGCCAGCAGCCAAGATTTCGCGGGAGTAACAGATACGCAGTATTTT. Translated: CASSQDFAGVTDTQYF.

By frequency in the sample, this clonotype is medium-sized (0.01 to 0.1%). The library was built for alpha chains, so this beta chain is an off-target read and its size means little. This chain links TRBV20-1 with TRBJ1-6; TRBD1 matches 8 bases. V gave up 0 bases and J gave up 7 bases; unmatched junction bases: 2. The CDR3 runs to 14 residues. From germline, CDR1 is DFQATT and CDR2 SNEGSKA (reference sequence). In nucleotides, the CDR3 is TGCAGTGCTAGAGATCAGGGGGCCAATTCACCCCTCCACTTT. Translated: CSARDQGANSPLHF.

The sample holds one count of this clonotype. This beta chain lies outside the target of a library built for alpha chains; its clone size means little. The chain employs TRBV12-2 and TRBJ2-1; the listed D gene, TRBD1, was not tested against the DNA. TRBV12-2 is noted as a pseudogene. The CDR3 spans 16 residues. CDR3 coding DNA: TGTGCAAGTCGCTTTTCGTTGGGACAGGGGATGAATGAGCAGTTCTTC. Its protein is CASRFSLGQGMNEQFF.

The sample holds many counts of this clonotype. As an off-target read in a library built for alpha chains, this beta chain has a frequency of little significance. The chain links TRBV20-1 to TRBJ1-1; D is unclear. Germline V gene sequence: CDR1 DFQATT, CDR2 SNEGSKA (reference sequence). This CDR3 spans 13 amino acids. V lost 4 bases, J lost 3 bases, and 12 bases lay in between. The CDR3 region has the DNA TGCAGTGCTATTAGGTTCGGGGACACTGAAGCTTTCTTT. It yields the protein CSAIRFGDTEAFF.

In its sample, this clonotype was seen many times. Since it is a stray read in a library aimed at alpha chains, this beta chain has a size that is not meaningful. The chain couples TRBV28 to TRBJ2-7, with 11 bases identical to TRBD1. V shed 10 bases, J shed 3 bases, and the junction held 5 bases outside the gene matches. The CDR3 is made up of 13 amino acids. Germline V gene sequence: CDR1 MDHEN, CDR2 SYDVKM. In DNA form, the CDR3 reads TGTGCCACCGAGGGACAGGGGGGCTACGAGCAGTACTTC. It translates to CATEGQGGYEQYF.

Of note for this clonotype: This beta chain is an off-target read within a library intended for alpha chains, so its frequency means little. V gene TRBV20-1 combines with J gene TRBJ1-4; TRBD1 might be the D (6 bases). V lost 3 bases to trimming and J lost 7 bases, with 9 bases between them. CDR3 length: 12 residues. From germline, CDR1 is DFQATT and CDR2 SNEGSKA (reference sequence). CDR3 in amino acids: CSASDRSEKLFF. The CDR3 nucleotides read TGCAGTGCTAGCGACAGGAGTGAAAAACTGTTTTTT.

Many counts were recorded for this clonotype. This beta chain is an off-target read within a library intended for alpha chains, so its frequency means little. V gene TRBV28 combines with J gene TRBJ1-6; 8 bases match TRBD1. In germline, CDR1 is MDHEN, CDR2 SYDVKM. The CDR3 has 17 residues. After removal of 3 bases from V and 7 bases from J, the junction contained 11 bases not matched to a gene. The DNA for the CDR3 is TGTGCCAGCAGTTTCGTCAGGACAGGGTTCGGGAATTCACCCCTCCACTTT. Translation: CASSFVRTGFGNSPLHF.